The T cell receptor (beta chain) described here comes from a study of blood T cell repertoires in COVID-19. Background on the study: Acute and convalescent COVID-19 specimens originated in the United States, Italy and Spain.

Individuals aged about 18 to 90 years were recruited from 24 US areas. Assignment of participants to cohorts was predicated upon participant-reported clinical history. The CDR3 runs to 13 residues. CDR1 SNHLY and CDR2 FYNNEI come from the germline V gene. Trimming took off 6 bases at V and 6 bases at J, with 11 bases between the two ends. The protocol was immunoSEQ multiplex PCR, while the TCRdb copy is restricted to in-frame clones and leaves out a portion. Among over 150,000 clones listed, around 80% were seen once. Sequences were obtained from PBMCs or T cells enriched from blood (not recorded which). V is TRBV2 and J is TRBJ1-4; weak D call: TRBD1 (6 bases). This sequence originates from a woman between 65 and 79 years old in a cohort exposed to, infected with or recovered from COVID-19 (not recorded which). CDR3 coding DNA: TGTGCCAGCAGGTACAGGGTGTATGAAAAACTGTTTTTT. Protein sequence: CASRYRVYEKLFF. Looking up the rest from reference TRBV2 and TRBJ1-4 gives the full variable domain: EPEVTQTPSHQVTQMGQEVILRCVPISNHLYFYWYRQILGQKVEFLVSFYNNEISEKSEIFDDQFSVERPDGSNFTLKIRSTKLEDSAMYFCASRYRVYEKLFFGSGTQLSVL.